These 10 T cell receptor beta chains share one sample of origin, sequenced in a study of T cells in Graves' hyperthyroidism and ophthalmopathy. TCR beta CDR3 regions were amplified from RNA. The HTBI primer set drove a first-round RT-PCR of the TCR CDR3. TCRdb recomputed calls from the multiplex PCR reads with MiXCR, one row per CDR3 protein. The top ten hold about two fifths of the sample, which has about 300,000 distinct CDR3 sequences, approximately 18% seen once. Sequenced material: blood. These receptors originate from a man aged 45-65 years with Graves' ophthalmopathy.

This clonotype came up many times. This chain uses TRBV3-1 with TRBJ2-5; possible D gene TRBD1, 5 bases. Looked up from germline, CDR1 is LGHDT and CDR2 is YNNKEL (reference sequence). Trimming removed 1 base at V and 2 bases at J, with 11 bases between. This CDR3 region has 15 residues. CDR3 in DNA: TGTGCCAGCAGCCAAGGGGGTGGGGCGCAAGAGACCCAGTACTTC. This codes for CASSQGGGAQETQYF.

This clonotype was counted many times. The chain couples TRBV29-1 to TRBJ2-5, with 8 bases lining up with TRBD1. Germline V gene data show CDR1 as SQVTM and CDR2 as ANQGSEA. CDR3 size: 11 residues. V shed 7 bases and J 5 bases; nucleotides not matched to a gene: 3. The CDR3 loop reads CSERTGETQYF. DNA for the CDR3: TGCAGCGAACGGACAGGGGAGACCCAGTACTTC.

The gene calls are TRBV29-1 and TRBJ2-5, with TRBD1 identical over 9 bases. Per germline, CDR1 SQVTM and CDR2 ANQGSEA. CDR3 length: 15 residues. Unmatched junction bases numbered 8, after V lost 6 bases and J lost 0 bases. CDR3: CSVFPGQGDQETQYF. DNA for the CDR3: TGCAGCGTCTTTCCGGGACAGGGCGACCAAGAGACCCAGTACTTC.

This clonotype was found a few times. A read error may account for a junction end that differs from germline. CDR3 nucleotide sequence: TGCAGTGCTAGGGCCCCGACTAACTTTGGCTACACCTTC. Encoded protein: CSARAPTNFGYTF. The chain recombines TRBV20-1 with TRBJ1-2; unclear D gene. The CDR3 length is 13 residues. Germline V gene lookup returns CDR1 DFQATT and CDR2 SNEGSKA (reference sequence).

This clonotype showed up many times. This chain connects TRBV11-1 to TRBJ2-7; TRBD1 matches 7 bases. J gave up 2 bases and V 4 bases, and 8 bases lay outside the gene matches. The CDR3 extends over 15 amino acids. CDR1 and CDR2 (germline): SGHAT, FQDESV (reference sequence). The CDR3 here is CASSWSGTVTYEQYF. The CDR3 DNA follows: TGTGCCAGCAGCTGGTCCGGGACAGTTACCTACGAGCAGTACTTC.

This clonotype was counted between two and nine times. The J gene is TRBJ2-7, the V gene TRBV6-1; D is undetermined. The germline V gene has CDR1 MNHNS and CDR2 SASEGT. Trimming removed 6 bases at V and 6 bases at J, with 18 bases between. The length of the CDR3 is 14 residues. The CDR3 spells CASSHSTEFGEQYF. DNA for the CDR3: TGTGCCAGCAGCCACAGCACCGAGTTCGGCGAGCAGTACTTC.

The chain couples TRBV7-3 to TRBJ2-3, with a weak D call TRBD2 (5 bases). Trimming left V 0 bases short and J 5 bases short, with 12 bases between. Germline-derived CDR1 and CDR2 are SGHTA and FQGTGA. This CDR3 comprises 15 residues. The CDR3 protein is CASSLTTLRGDTQYF. The DNA of the CDR3 is TGTGCCAGCAGCTTAACGACCCTCCGGGGAGATACGCAGTATTTT.

This clonotype was seen only a few times. V gene TRBV3-1 combines with J gene TRBJ2-1; D is perhaps TRBD2 (6 bases). In germline, CDR1 is LGHDT, CDR2 YNNKEL (reference sequence). V lost 4 bases and J 7 bases, leaving 11 bases between the germline ends. The CDR3 runs 13 residues. The CDR3 sequence: CASSLSSGNEQFF. CDR3 DNA: TGTGCCAGCAGCCTTAGTAGCGGTAATGAGCAGTTCTTC.

This clonotype was observed many times. The genes are TRBV6-6 and TRBJ1-4; D remains ambiguous. This CDR3 has 15 residues. Trimming took off 2 bases at V and 0 bases at J, with 7 bases between the two ends. Germline V CDR1 and CDR2: MNHNY, SVGAGI (reference sequence). CDR3 DNA: TGTGCCAGCAGTTACAGATGGACAACTAATGAAAAACTGTTTTTT. Translating it yields CASSYRWTTNEKLFF.

This chain connects TRBV6-5 to TRBJ1-6; D not certain. Per germline, CDR1 MNHEY and CDR2 SVGAGI. The CDR3 covers 15 residues. V dropped 0 bases and J dropped 7 bases, with 10 bases sitting between them. This chain's CDR3 is CASSYSEGSNSPLHF. In nucleotides, the CDR3 is TGTGCCAGCAGTTACTCGGAGGGTAGCAATTCACCCCTCCACTTT.